This record covers a single T cell receptor (beta chain). The sample comes from a study of post-analysis software for immune sequencing data. About the research overall: The disease courses covered relapsing-remitting, secondary progressive and progressive-relapsing multiple sclerosis.

Researchers reported that TCR beta cDNA libraries carried unique molecular identifiers. TCRdb redid the calling of the PCR reads with MiXCR, one entry per CDR3 protein. Of 430,000 or so distinct CDR3 sequences listed, more than 30% were seen once; the top ten hold approximately 7.6%. The receptor was derived from a girl aged 2-15 years with multiple sclerosis. Sequencing used blood.

Written as DNA, the CDR3 is TGCAGTGTTCCCCTAGCGGGCTCGTCCTACGAGCAGTACTTC. The encoded protein is CSVPLAGSSYEQYF. J is TRBJ2-7 and V is TRBV20-1, with 8 bases aligning to TRBD2. The junction had 9 bases not matched to a gene; V was cut back by 7 bases and J by 1 base. The germline gives CDR1 DFQATT, CDR2 SNEGSKA (reference sequence). CDR3 length: 14 residues.